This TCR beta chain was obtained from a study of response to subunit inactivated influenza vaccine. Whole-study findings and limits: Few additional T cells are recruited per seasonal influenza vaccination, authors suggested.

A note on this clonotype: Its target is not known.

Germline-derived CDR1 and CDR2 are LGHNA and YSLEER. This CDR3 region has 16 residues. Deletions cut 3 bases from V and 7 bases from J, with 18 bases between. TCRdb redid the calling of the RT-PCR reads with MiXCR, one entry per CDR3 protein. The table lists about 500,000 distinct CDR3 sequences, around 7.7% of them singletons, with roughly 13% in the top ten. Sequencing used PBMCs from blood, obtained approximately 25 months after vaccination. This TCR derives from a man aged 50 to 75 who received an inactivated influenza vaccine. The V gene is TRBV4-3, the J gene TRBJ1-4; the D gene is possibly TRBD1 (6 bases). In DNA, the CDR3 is TGCGCCAGCAGCCAGGCCTACAGGGCAGGAGGTGAAAAACTGTTTTTT. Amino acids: CASSQAYRAGGEKLFF.